One sample yielded the 16 T cell receptor beta chains listed below, sequenced in a study of blood T cell repertoires in COVID-19. Profiling relied on immunoSEQ multiplex PCR, and the TCRdb table lists in-frame clones only, not all of them. The sample includes 150,000 to 200,000 clones, roughly 87% seen only once; the top ten take about 2.1%. Sequenced material: peripheral blood. The receptor source for this set is a man aged 18 to 30 who had recovered from COVID-19.

The chain carries TRBV11-2 and TRBJ2-7, with D unclear. CDR3 length: 15 residues. The germline V and J ends were trimmed by 3 bases and 1 base, with 13 bases remaining between them. Germline V gene lookup returns CDR1 SGHAT and CDR2 FQNNGV. CDR3 amino acids: CASSFAPGESYEQYF. The CDR3 DNA reads as TGTGCCAGCAGCTTTGCCCCCGGTGAGTCCTACGAGCAGTACTTC.

The chain uses TRBV13 and TRBJ2-1; possible D gene TRBD2, 6 bases. V lost 6 bases to trimming and J lost 10 bases, with 16 bases between them. The CDR3 is made up of 13 amino acids. In germline, CDR1 is PRHDT, CDR2 FYEKMQ (reference sequence). CDR3 in amino acids: CASSPRDSGEQFF. In DNA form, the CDR3 reads TGTGCCAGCAGTCCCCGGGACTCCGGGGAGCAGTTCTTC.

CDR3 sequence reads: CASSRRSSTGELFF. The DNA for the CDR3 is TGTGCCAGCAGTCGCAGGTCGAGCACCGGGGAGCTGTTTTTT. The chain links TRBV28 to TRBJ2-2; no firm D call. The CDR3 totals 14 residues. Germline-derived CDR1 and CDR2 are MDHEN and SYDVKM. V dropped 5 bases and J dropped 4 bases, with 11 bases sitting between them. Full variable domain (missing parts from reference TRBV28 and TRBJ2-2): DVKVTQSSRYLVKRTGEKVFLECVQDMDHENMFWYRQDPGLGLRLIYFSYDVKMKEKGDIPEGYSVSREKKERFSLILESASTNQTSMYLCASSRRSSTGELFFGEGSRLTVL.

The V call is TRBV30, the J call TRBJ1-2, with TRBD1 as a possible D gene (6 bases). This CDR3 contains 15 residues. CDR1 is GTSNPN, CDR2 SVGIG, per germline (reference sequence). V was pared by 3 bases and J by 8 bases, with 22 bases between. The CDR3, as DNA: TGTGCCTGGAGCGTCAGTACACAGGGCCTCTCGGGCTACACCTTC. This codes for CAWSVSTQGLSGYTF.

This rearrangement joins TRBV7-6 to TRBJ2-7, with 7 bases lining up with TRBD1. From germline, CDR1 is SGHVS and CDR2 FNYEAQ. V was clipped by 5 bases and J by 3 bases; unmatched bases: 13. The CDR3 spans 16 residues. CDR3 residues: CASSRLSGGRNYEQYF. The CDR3 bases are TGTGCCAGCAGCCGTCTCTCAGGGGGACGGAACTACGAGCAGTACTTC. The full variable domain, completed using reference TRBV7-6 and TRBJ2-7, is GAGVSQSPRYKVTKRGQDVALRCDPISGHVSLYWYRQALGQGPEFLTYFNYEAQQDKSGLPNDRFSAERPEGSISTLTIQRTEQRDSAMYRCASSRLSGGRNYEQYFGPGTRLTVT.

J is TRBJ1-1 and V is TRBV3-1 (or the pseudogene TRBV3-2); the match to TRBD1 covers 7 bases. V trimming: 3 bases; J trimming: 1 base; junction bases outside the gene matches: 11. This CDR3 contains 17 residues. Germline-derived CDR1 and CDR2 are LGHDT and YNNKEL (reference sequence). CDR3 protein: CASSQRQGPRGNTEAFF. The CDR3 nucleotides are TGTGCCAGCAGCCAGCGACAGGGCCCGAGAGGGAACACTGAAGCTTTCTTT.

The chain links TRBV7-6 to TRBJ1-1, with D possibly TRBD1 on 6 matching bases. The V gene's germline CDR1 is SGHVS and CDR2 FNYEAQ. The CDR3 contains 16 residues. V was shortened by 0 bases and J by 5 bases, with 16 bases between the two germline ends. The CDR3 region is CASSLARLGARTEAFF. The CDR3 nucleotides are TGTGCCAGCAGCTTAGCGCGGCTGGGGGCGCGTACTGAAGCTTTCTTT.

This clone has only a few counts. The J gene is TRBJ2-3, the V gene TRBV11-3; weak D call: TRBD2 (5 bases). Trimming cost V 4 bases and J 6 bases, with 11 bases left between them. The CDR3 length is 13 residues. Germline CDR1 reads SGHNT; CDR2 reads YENEEA. The DNA of the CDR3 is TGTGCCAGCAGCTCAGAGGGCAGGGATACGCAGTATTTT. Protein: CASSSEGRDTQYF.

The J gene is TRBJ1-1, the V gene TRBV30, with D maybe TRBD1 (6 bases). The germline V gene has CDR1 GTSNPN and CDR2 SVGIG (reference sequence). V was pared by 2 bases and J by 3 bases, with 16 bases between. The CDR3 consists of 15 residues. The CDR3 here is CAWSWGGRVDTEAFF. In DNA form, the CDR3 reads TGTGCCTGGAGTTGGGGGGGCAGGGTGGACACTGAAGCTTTCTTT.

This chain joins TRBV28 and TRBJ2-7, with 9 bases that match TRBD1. CDR3 size: 13 residues. Germline CDR1 and CDR2: MDHEN and SYDVKM. With 8 bases clipped from V and 5 bases from J, the junction kept 7 bases outside the gene matches. CDR3 nucleotides: TGTGCCAGCCTGGACAGGGGTAAGCACGAGCAGTACTTC. Its protein product is CASLDRGKHEQYF.

The rearrangement links TRBV10-3 to TRBJ1-3; D possibly corresponds to TRBD1 (6 bases). The V gene lost 11 bases and the J gene lost 0 bases, with 14 bases spanning the gap. Germline V gene data show CDR1 as ENHRY and CDR2 as SYGVKD. The CDR3 is 14 residues long. CDR3 region: CAARTDPSGNTIYF. The CDR3 DNA is TGTGCCGCTAGGACAGACCCCTCTGGAAACACCATATATTTT.

This clone was recorded only once. The chain employs TRBV11-2 and TRBJ2-5; D is ambiguous. CDR1 is SGHAT, CDR2 FQNNGV, per germline. This CDR3 has 12 amino acids. Trimming removed 5 bases at V and 2 bases at J, with 6 bases between. As DNA, the CDR3 is TGTGCCAGCAGCACACAACAAGAGACCCAGTACTTC. Translating it yields CASSTQQETQYF.

The chain has TRBV27 and TRBJ2-2; TRBD2 might be the D (7 bases). V lost 4 bases, J lost 0 bases, and 15 bases lay in between. The V gene's germline CDR1 is MNHEY and CDR2 SMNVEV (reference sequence). The CDR3 length is 17 residues. This CDR3 reads CASSWGRGQPNTGELFF. In nucleotides, the CDR3 is TGTGCCAGCAGTTGGGGGCGGGGGCAGCCGAACACCGGGGAGCTGTTTTTT.

The chain joins TRBV30 to TRBJ2-7, with 7 positions matching TRBD1. Germline values: CDR1 GTSNPN, CDR2 SVGIG (reference sequence). V trimming: 3 bases; J trimming: 2 bases; junction bases outside the gene matches: 7. The CDR3 has 14 residues. In nucleotides, the CDR3 is TGTGCCTGGAGGACAGGGCCCCTACCCTACGAGCAGTACTTC. This gives the protein CAWRTGPLPYEQYF.

This clone has just one count. The chain uses TRBV3-1 (or the pseudogene TRBV3-2) and TRBJ2-7, with TRBD1 identical over 7 bases. The V segment lost 4 bases and the J segment 6 bases; nucleotides outside the gene matches: 9. Germline V gene lookup returns CDR1 LGHDT and CDR2 YNNKEL (reference sequence). This CDR3 contains 14 residues. CDR3 sequence reads: CASSLAWTGAEQYF. DNA for the CDR3: TGTGCCAGCAGCCTTGCCTGGACAGGCGCCGAGCAGTACTTC.

V gene TRBV30 combines with J gene TRBJ1-5, with D unresolved. The V and J ends lost 1 base and 4 bases respectively, with 11 bases between them. CDR3 length: 14 amino acids. Per germline, CDR1 GTSNPN and CDR2 SVGIG (reference sequence). The CDR3 reads CAWSAGAPNQPQHF. CDR3 nucleotides: TGTGCCTGGAGTGCGGGAGCCCCGAATCAGCCCCAGCATTTT.